This TCR beta chain was recovered during a study of OX40 agonist ivuxolimab in advanced cancers. Study as a whole: An agonistic anti-OX40 (CD134) antibody, ivuxolimab, was used to treat the patients. The study enrolled dose-escalation patients with hepatocellular carcinoma, melanoma, renal cell or head and neck cancer. Regarding the study as a whole: Fewer expanded clones were found on average in CD4+ than in CD8+ T cells.

Germline V gene data show CDR1 as DFQATT and CDR2 as SNEGSKA (reference sequence). Trimming took off 0 bases at V and 1 base at J, with 0 bases between the two ends. CDR3 length equals 11 residues. This clone was counted only a few times. Its target is unknown. The sample contains more than one DNA sequence encoding this CDR3. Method: immunoSEQ multiplex PCR; TCRdb's copy keeps in-frame clones and lacks some. The sample has 77,000 or so clones, 80% to 95% seen once. The TCR comes from an adult with an advanced solid tumor such as melanoma, head and neck, liver or kidney cancer. The specimen was CD4+ or CD8+ T cells sorted from blood, collected in a trial of the OX40 agonist ivuxolimab. The chain has TRBV20-1 and TRBJ1-1, with unresolved D. In DNA form, the CDR3 reads TGCAGTGCTAGAGAGAACACTGAAGCTTTCTTT. The encoded protein is CSARENTEAFF.